Listed below are T cell receptor beta chains from one sample, sequenced in a study of early T cells in non-severe SARS-CoV-2 infection. A single record per CDR3 protein comes from TCRdb applying MiXCR to the 5' RACE reads. Among 50,000 to 60,000 distinct CDR3 sequences listed, approximately 9.9% were seen once. The source material was whole blood. The receptor source for this set is an adult who was a healthcare worker with PCR-confirmed SARS-CoV-2 infection or an uninfected control (not recorded which). Each CDR3 is given with its conserved first and last residue. Fields, in order: clone size, V gene, J gene, D gene, CDR3 DNA, CDR3 protein. A D gene is named only where the DNA matches it firmly. For some rows the clone size is stated as once, few or many, or as a class when expanded; others skip it.

>many|TRBV30|TRBJ2-5|TRBD2
TGTGCCTGGAGAGACAGCGGGGAGGAGACCCAGTACTTC
CAWRDSGEETQYF
>-|TRBV3-1|TRBJ2-7|TRBD1
TGTGCCAGCAGCCCGTCGACAGGGTTCTACGAGCAGTACTTC
CASSPSTGFYEQYF
>-|TRBV7-9|TRBJ1-1|-
TGTGCCAGCAGCTCCACAGGGCGAACTGAAGCTTTCTTT
CASSSTGRTEAFF
>-|TRBV12-3/TRBV12-4|TRBJ2-1|TRBD2
TGTGCCAGCAGTCTTCGACTAGCGCCCTTCCCAGAGCAGTTCTTC
CASSLRLAPFPEQFF
>few|TRBV4-1|TRBJ1-1|TRBD1
TGCGCCAGCAGCCAAGATCACAGGGGAACTGAAGCTTTCTTT
CASSQDHRGTEAFF
>many|TRBV20-1|TRBJ1-1|-
TGCAGTGCTAGAGATCAGGCAGGGGCGGCTGAAGCTTTCTTT
CSARDQAGAAEAFF
>medium-sized|TRBV10-1|TRBJ2-2|TRBD2
TGCGCCAGCAGTGAGTCTACAGCTAGCGGAACCGGGGAGCTGTTTTTT
CASSESTASGTGELFF
>few|TRBV19|TRBJ2-3|-
TGTGCCAGTAGTATCGCTTGGGAGACGCAGTATTTT
CASSIAWETQYF
>-|TRBV5-5|TRBJ1-5|-
TGTGCCAGCAGCGGGGAGGATAGCTTTCTTTCCCAGCATTTT
CASSGEDSFLSQHF
>many|TRBV7-8|TRBJ2-1|-
TGTGCCAGCAGCCGAGACAGAAGGAAGCAGTTCTTC
CASSRDRRKQFF
>many|TRBV12-3/TRBV12-4|TRBJ1-6|-
TGTGCCAGCAGCCCTCCGGGACATAATAATTCACCCCTCCACTTT
CASSPPGHNNSPLHF
>-|TRBV6-6|TRBJ1-1|-
TGTGCCAGCGATGGGGGGTACACTGAAGCTTTCTTT
CASDGGYTEAFF
>many|TRBV18|TRBJ2-7|-
TGTGCCAGCTCACCTCAGGGGAGGGCCTACGAGCAGTACTTC
CASSPQGRAYEQYF
>many|TRBV7-6|TRBJ2-7|-
TGTGCCAGCAGCTTAGAGGTCCTCTCTGGACCCTACGAGCAGTACTTC
CASSLEVLSGPYEQYF
>-|TRBV3-1|TRBJ2-7|TRBD2
TGTGCCAGCAGCCAAGCACGGGGGGGAACCGAGCAGTACTTC
CASSQARGGTEQYF
>-|TRBV12-3/TRBV12-4|TRBJ2-7|TRBD2
TGTGCCAGCAGTTCCGGTGGTAGCGGGGGTACCTCCTACGAGCAGTACTTC
CASSSGGSGGTSYEQYF
>-|TRBV4-1|TRBJ1-5|-
TGCGCCAGCAGCCAAGATTTGAGGGTTGGAGGCAATCAGCCCCAGCATTTT
CASSQDLRVGGNQPQHF
>many|TRBV12-3/TRBV12-4|TRBJ2-5|-
TGTGCCAGCAGTTTCTCGAGACCCTTCTTTAGAGAGACCCAGTACTTC
CASSFSRPFFRETQYF
>-|TRBV20-1|TRBJ1-5|-
TGCAGTGCTAGGGCCGTGGGGGGAGTTCAGCCCCAGCATTTT
CSARAVGGVQPQHF
>many|TRBV10-3|TRBJ1-2|TRBD1
TGTGCCATCAGCGAGTCGAACAGGGGGCAATGGGGCTACACCTTC
CAISESNRGQWGYTF
>-|TRBV10-3|TRBJ1-3|TRBD1
TGTGCCGCACAGGGGAGCTCTGGAAACACCATATATTTT
CAAQGSSGNTIYF
>many|TRBV20-1|TRBJ2-7|-
TGCAGTGCTAGAGATATTTCTACCTACGAGCAGTACTTC
CSARDISTYEQYF
>few|TRBV9|TRBJ2-5|-
TGTGCCAGCAGCGCCGGGGGACGGCAAGAGACCCAGTACTTC
CASSAGGRQETQYF
>once|TRBV4-2|TRBJ2-1|TRBD2
TGTGCCAGCAGCCAAGAAGGCGGGGGGGCACGTGAGCAGTTCTTC
CASSQEGGGAREQFF
>-|TRBV7-3|TRBJ2-1|TRBD2
TGTGCCAGCAGGTCCTCTAGCGGGGACCCCTCTGAGCAGTTCTTC
CASRSSSGDPSEQFF
>many|TRBV12-3/TRBV12-4|TRBJ2-6|-
TGTGCCAGCAGTTCCGGGCCCTCTGGGGCCAACGTCCTGACTTTC
CASSSGPSGANVLTF
>-|TRBV18|TRBJ1-1|-
TGTGCCAGCTCAAAAGAAGCGGCCGGACAGCCGTTCACTGAAGCTTTCTTT
CASSKEAAGQPFTEAFF
>many|TRBV2|TRBJ1-2|-
TGTGCCAGCAGTGAACTACAGGTTAACTATGGCTACACCTTC
CASSELQVNYGYTF
>-|TRBV12-3/TRBV12-4|TRBJ2-3|-
TGTGCCAGCAGTTCTAGCACAGATACGCAGTATTTT
CASSSSTDTQYF
>many|TRBV20-1|TRBJ1-5|-
TGCAGTGCTAGAGATTCAGGGGCTCTTCAGCCCCAGCATTTT
CSARDSGALQPQHF
>few|TRBV2|TRBJ1-1|-
TGTGCCAGCATGTTCGCAGGGTTTACTGAAGCTTTCTTT
CASMFAGFTEAFF
>-|TRBV12-3/TRBV12-4|TRBJ1-2|-
TGTGCCAGCAGTCCGCCGGGTCTCACGGGTGGCTACACCTTC
CASSPPGLTGGYTF
>few|TRBV18|TRBJ1-1|-
TGTGCCAGCTCGTCAACTCAAATTCCCACTGAAGCTTTCTTT
CASSSTQIPTEAFF
>many|TRBV9|TRBJ2-1|-
TGTGCCAGCAGCCAAATGTTGGCGGGCAAGAAAAATGAGCAGTTCTTC
CASSQMLAGKKNEQFF
>few|TRBV12-3/TRBV12-4|TRBJ2-7|-
TGTGCCAGCGGTTCCTACACCCCAGACGAGCAGTACTTC
CASGSYTPDEQYF
>-|TRBV6-5|TRBJ2-3|-
TGTGCCAGCTCCAGTGGTAGAAGCACAGATACGCAGTATTTT
CASSSGRSTDTQYF
>-|TRBV12-5|TRBJ1-5|-
TGTGCTAGTGGTTTAGGAGGAGTTCAGCCCCAGCATTTT
CASGLGGVQPQHF
>few|TRBV30|TRBJ1-2|-
TGTGCCTGGAATAGGGAACGTGGCTATGGCTACACCTTC
CAWNRERGYGYTF
>-|TRBV12-3/TRBV12-4|TRBJ2-7|TRBD2
TGTGCCAGCAGTTTAGGCGGGAGCTCCTACGAGCAGTACTTC
CASSLGGSSYEQYF
>-|TRBV19|TRBJ2-7|-
TGTGCCAGTAGTATATTACCGGAGTACGAGCAGTACTTC
CASSILPEYEQYF
>-|TRBV6-1|TRBJ1-1|-
TGTGCCAGCAGGCGGACAGAAACCACTGAAGCTTTCTTT
CASRRTETTEAFF
>few|TRBV6-5|TRBJ2-1|TRBD2
TGTGCCAGCAGCAGACTAGCGGGGGGGCCCAATGAGCAGTTCTTC
CASSRLAGGPNEQFF